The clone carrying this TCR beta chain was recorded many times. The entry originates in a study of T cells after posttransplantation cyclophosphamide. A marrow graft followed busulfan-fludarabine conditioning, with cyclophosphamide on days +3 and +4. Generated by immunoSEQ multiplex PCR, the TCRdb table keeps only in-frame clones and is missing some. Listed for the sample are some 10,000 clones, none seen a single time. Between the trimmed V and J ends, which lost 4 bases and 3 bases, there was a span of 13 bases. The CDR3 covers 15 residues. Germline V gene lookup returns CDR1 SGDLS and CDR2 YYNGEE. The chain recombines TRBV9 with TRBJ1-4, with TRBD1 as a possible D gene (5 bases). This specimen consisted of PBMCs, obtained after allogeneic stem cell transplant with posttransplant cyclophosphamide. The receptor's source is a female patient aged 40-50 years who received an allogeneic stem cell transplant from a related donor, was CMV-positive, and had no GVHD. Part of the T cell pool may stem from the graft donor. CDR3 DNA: TGTGCCAGCAGCACAGAGGGGTTACCTAATGAAAAACTGTTTTTT. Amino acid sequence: CASSTEGLPNEKLFF.